The source of this TCR beta chain is a study of OX40 agonist ivuxolimab in advanced cancers. For the wider study: Ivuxolimab was a fully human IgG2 agonistic monoclonal antibody targeting the costimulatory receptor OX40 (CD134). Intravenous ivuxolimab was administered to patients every 2 weeks at six dose levels: 0.01, 0.1, 0.3, 1.5, 3 and 10 mg/kg. Of the approximately 53 patients in dose escalation, about 20 had hepatocellular carcinoma, about 15 had melanoma, 9 had renal cell carcinoma and 9 had head and neck cancer. In the dose-escalation cohort, about four fifths of patients were male, and the mean age was 60 years with a range of roughly 23 to 79. Patients were allowed to have had prior anti-PD-1, anti-PD-L1 or anti-CTLA-4 therapy, and approximately 40% of the dose-escalation patients had been treated with checkpoint inhibitors. Three dose-escalation patients achieved partial responses, one with hepatocellular carcinoma and two with cutaneous melanoma. Peripheral TCRbeta sequencing aimed to test whether ivuxolimab altered TCR sequence diversity and caused clonal T-cell expansion. The paper covers the monotherapy dose-escalation part of the phase I ivuxolimab trial, which included N = 52 patients.

CDR1 and CDR2 were assigned from the germline V gene as SNHLY and FYNNEI. The CDR3 numbers 16 residues from cysteine through phenylalanine. The read is trimmed to its CDR3 DNA, 48 bases read in frame from base 1. Ends trimmed: V by 8 bases, J by 2 bases; bases unmatched to a gene: 7. The paper as a whole reports these results and caveats: Low levels of normalized T-cell clonal expansion were also shown by some nonresponding patients. The antigen specificity of the clonally expanded peripheral T cells was not determined. After ivuxolimab, expanded clones were on average more numerous among CD8+ T cells than among CD4+ T cells. Clonal expansion of both CD4+ and CD8+ blood T cells was observed from baseline to week 6 at doses 0.1 to 3.0 mg/kg. Partial responders in the 0.1-3.0 mg/kg groups had among the lowest normalized peripheral clonal expansion, especially among CD8+ T cells.

Patients with autoimmune disease history or receiving systemic immunosuppression were excluded from the trial. Peripheral blood for TCR sequencing was collected from all dose cohorts at baseline, on cycle 4 day 1, and on cycle 7 day 1. The samples were drawn from a first-in-human, open-label, multicenter phase I dose-escalation trial of ivuxolimab. Adults with locally advanced or metastatic head and neck squamous cell, hepatocellular, melanoma or renal cell carcinoma were enrolled in the trial. Before TCR sequencing, CD4+ T cells and CD8+ T cells from peripheral blood were sorted into separate populations. Concerning this clone: Its antigen is still unknown. No per-base quality is available; no much larger clone lies one base away.

For sequencing of the TCRbeta CDR3 region, genomic DNA was extracted from the sorted cells. The immunoSEQ Assay was used to sequence the TCRbeta CDR3 regions. In TCRdb, the immuneACCESS table is reduced to in-frame sequences with V and J assigned. These tables do not hold every clone; where another copy was compared, an unresolved V gene accounts for under half, and the others remain unexplained. Within this sample are around 50,000 clones, with more than 85% of them counted one time only. Roughly 13% of the sample lies in the top ten. The starting material was CD4+ or CD8+ T cells sorted from blood, obtained in a trial of the OX40 agonist ivuxolimab. The sequence was collected from an adult with an advanced solid tumor such as melanoma, head and neck, liver or kidney cancer. This receptor chain uses TRBV2 and TRBJ2-6; 9 of the junction bases match TRBD1. The CDR3 is CASDRDREAGANVLTF. The nucleotide sequence is given as TGTGCCAGCGACCGGGACAGGGAAGCTGGGGCCAACGTCCTGACTTTC. The CDR3, completed at both ends by the reference TRBV2 and TRBJ2-6 genes, gives the full variable domain EPEVTQTPSHQVTQMGQEVILRCVPISNHLYFYWYRQILGQKVEFLVSFYNNEISEKSEIFDDQFSVERPDGSNFTLKIRSTKLEDSAMYFCASDRDREAGANVLTFGAGSRLTVL.